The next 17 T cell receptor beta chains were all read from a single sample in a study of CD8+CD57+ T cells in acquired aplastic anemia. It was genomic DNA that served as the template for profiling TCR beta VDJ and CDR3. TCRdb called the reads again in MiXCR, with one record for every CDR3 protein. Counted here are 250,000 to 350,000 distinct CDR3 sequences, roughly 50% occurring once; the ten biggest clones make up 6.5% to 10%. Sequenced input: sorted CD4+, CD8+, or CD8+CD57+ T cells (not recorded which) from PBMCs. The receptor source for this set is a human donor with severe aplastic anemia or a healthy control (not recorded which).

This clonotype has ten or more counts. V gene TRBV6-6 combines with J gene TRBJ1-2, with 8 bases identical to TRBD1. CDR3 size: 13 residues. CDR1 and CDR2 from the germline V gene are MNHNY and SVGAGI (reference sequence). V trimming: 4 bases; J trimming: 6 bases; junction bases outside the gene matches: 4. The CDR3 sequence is CASSFGQGDGYTF. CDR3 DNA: TGTGCCAGCAGTTTCGGACAGGGTGATGGCTACACCTTC.

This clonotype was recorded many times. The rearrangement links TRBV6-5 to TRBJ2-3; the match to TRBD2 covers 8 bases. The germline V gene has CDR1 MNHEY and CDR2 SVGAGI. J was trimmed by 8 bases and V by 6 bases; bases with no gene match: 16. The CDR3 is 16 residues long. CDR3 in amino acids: CASSPVGLAGRPTQYF. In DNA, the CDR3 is TGTGCCAGCAGCCCCGTTGGGCTAGCGGGTCGACCTACGCAGTATTTT.

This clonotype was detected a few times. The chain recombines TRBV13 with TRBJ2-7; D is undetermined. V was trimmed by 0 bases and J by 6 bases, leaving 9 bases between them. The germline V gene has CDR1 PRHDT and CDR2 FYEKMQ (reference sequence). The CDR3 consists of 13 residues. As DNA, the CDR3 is TGTGCCAGCAGCTTAGGCCCCGCGGCCGAGCAGTACTTC. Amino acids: CASSLGPAAEQYF.

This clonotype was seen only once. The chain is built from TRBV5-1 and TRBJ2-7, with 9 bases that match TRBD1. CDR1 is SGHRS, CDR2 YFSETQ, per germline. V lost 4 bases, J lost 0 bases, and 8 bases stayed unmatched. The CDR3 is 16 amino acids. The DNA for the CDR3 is TGCGCCAGCAGCGGGGGGACAGGGCGTACCTCCTACGAGCAGTACTTC. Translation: CASSGGTGRTSYEQYF.

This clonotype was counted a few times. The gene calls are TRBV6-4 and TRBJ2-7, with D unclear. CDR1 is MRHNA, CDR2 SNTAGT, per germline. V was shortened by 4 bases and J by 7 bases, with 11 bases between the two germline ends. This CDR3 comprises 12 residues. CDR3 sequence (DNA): TGTGCCAGCAGTGGCCCCGCTGGTGAGCAGTACTTC. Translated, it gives CASSGPAGEQYF.

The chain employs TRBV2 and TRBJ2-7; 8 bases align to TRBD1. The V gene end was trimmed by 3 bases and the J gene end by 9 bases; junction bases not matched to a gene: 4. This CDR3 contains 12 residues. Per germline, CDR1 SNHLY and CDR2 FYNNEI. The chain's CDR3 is CASSDRGRGQYF. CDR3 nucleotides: TGTGCCAGCAGTGACAGGGGGCGAGGGCAGTACTTC.

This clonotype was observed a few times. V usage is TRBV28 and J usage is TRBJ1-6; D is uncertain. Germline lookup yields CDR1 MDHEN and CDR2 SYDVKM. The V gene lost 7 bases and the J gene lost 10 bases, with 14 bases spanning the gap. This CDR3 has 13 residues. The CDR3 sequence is CASTGEGVSPLHF. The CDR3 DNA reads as TGTGCCAGCACCGGAGAGGGTGTCTCACCCCTCCACTTT.

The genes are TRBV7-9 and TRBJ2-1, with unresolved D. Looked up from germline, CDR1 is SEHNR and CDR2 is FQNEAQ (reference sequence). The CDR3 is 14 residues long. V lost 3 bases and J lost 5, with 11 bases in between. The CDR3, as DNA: TGTGCCAGCAGCTTGACCGTTACCGACAATGAGCAGTTCTTC. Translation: CASSLTVTDNEQFF.

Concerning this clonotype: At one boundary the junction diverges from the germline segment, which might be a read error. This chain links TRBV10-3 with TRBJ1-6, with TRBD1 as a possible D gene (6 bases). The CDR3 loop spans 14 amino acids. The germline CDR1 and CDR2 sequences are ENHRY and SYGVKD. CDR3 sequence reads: CAISADSNNSPLYF. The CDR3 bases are TGTGCCATCAGTGCGGACAGTAATAATTCACCCCTCTACTTT.

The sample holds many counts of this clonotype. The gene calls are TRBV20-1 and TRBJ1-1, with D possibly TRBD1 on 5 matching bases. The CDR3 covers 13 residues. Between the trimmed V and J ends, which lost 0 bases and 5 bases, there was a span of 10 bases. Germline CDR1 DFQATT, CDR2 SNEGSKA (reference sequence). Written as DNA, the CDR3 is TGCAGTGCTAGAGAGGGGGGACGGACTGAAGCTTTCTTT. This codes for CSAREGGRTEAFF.

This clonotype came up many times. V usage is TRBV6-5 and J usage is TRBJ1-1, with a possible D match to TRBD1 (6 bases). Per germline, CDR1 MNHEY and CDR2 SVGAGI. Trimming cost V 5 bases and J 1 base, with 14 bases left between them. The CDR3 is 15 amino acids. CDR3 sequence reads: CASSDPPTGNTEAFF. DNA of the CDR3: TGTGCCAGCAGTGACCCTCCGACAGGGAACACTGAAGCTTTCTTT.

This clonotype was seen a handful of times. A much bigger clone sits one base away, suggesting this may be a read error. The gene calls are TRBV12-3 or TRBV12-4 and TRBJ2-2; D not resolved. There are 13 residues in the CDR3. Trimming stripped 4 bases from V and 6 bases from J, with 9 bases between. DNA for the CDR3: TGTGCCAGCAGTTACCTTTTCGCCGGGGAGCTGTTTTTT. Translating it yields CASSYLFAGELFF.

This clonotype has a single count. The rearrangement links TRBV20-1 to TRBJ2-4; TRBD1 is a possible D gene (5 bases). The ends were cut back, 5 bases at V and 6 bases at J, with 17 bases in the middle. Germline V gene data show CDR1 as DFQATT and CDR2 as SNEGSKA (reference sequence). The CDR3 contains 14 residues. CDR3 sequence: CSASDSTSGNIQYF. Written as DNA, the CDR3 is TGCAGTGCTTCAGACAGCACCTCTGGAAACATTCAGTACTTC.

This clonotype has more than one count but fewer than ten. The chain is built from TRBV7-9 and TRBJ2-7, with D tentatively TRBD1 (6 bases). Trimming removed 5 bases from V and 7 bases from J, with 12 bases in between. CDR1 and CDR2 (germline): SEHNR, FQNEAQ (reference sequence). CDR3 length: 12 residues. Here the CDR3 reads CASSPAGEEQYF. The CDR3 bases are TGTGCCAGCAGCCCTGCAGGGGAAGAGCAGTACTTC.

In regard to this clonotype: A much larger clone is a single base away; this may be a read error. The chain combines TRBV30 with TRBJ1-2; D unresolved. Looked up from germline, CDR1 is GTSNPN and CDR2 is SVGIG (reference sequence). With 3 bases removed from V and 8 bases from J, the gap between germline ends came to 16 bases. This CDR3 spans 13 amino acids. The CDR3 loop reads CAWSPNTQAGYTF. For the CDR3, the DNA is TGTGCCTGGAGCCCGAACACCCAGGCCGGCTACACCTTC.

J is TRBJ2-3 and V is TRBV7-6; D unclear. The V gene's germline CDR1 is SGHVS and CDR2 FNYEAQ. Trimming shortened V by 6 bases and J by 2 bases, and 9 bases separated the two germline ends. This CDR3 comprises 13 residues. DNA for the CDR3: TGTGCCAGCAGGATATCAAACACAGATACGCAGTATTTT. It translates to CASRISNTDTQYF.

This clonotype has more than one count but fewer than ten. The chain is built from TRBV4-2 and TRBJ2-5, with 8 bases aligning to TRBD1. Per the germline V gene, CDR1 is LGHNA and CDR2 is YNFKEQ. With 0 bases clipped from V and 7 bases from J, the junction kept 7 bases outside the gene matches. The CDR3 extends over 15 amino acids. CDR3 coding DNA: TGTGCCAGCAGCCAAGATACAGCTGGACAGGGGACCCAGTACTTC. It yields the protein CASSQDTAGQGTQYF.